The 24 T cell receptor beta chains presented below share a single source sample, sequenced in a study of cytomegalovirus exposure and HLA in healthy donors. The PCR employed 60 Vbeta primers together with 13 Jbeta primers. Here immunoSEQ multiplex PCR was the method, and the copy in TCRdb shows in-frame clones only, minus some. The repertoire holds some 180,000 clones, roughly four fifths seen once, with just under 3% in the top ten. The sequenced sample consisted of PBMCs. These receptor sequences come from a male donor in good health and CMV-seronegative.

The J gene is TRBJ1-2, the V gene TRBV7-6; 10 bases are a match to TRBD1. Germline CDR1 and CDR2: SGHVS and FNYEAQ. This CDR3 is 14 amino acids long. The V segment lost 4 bases and the J segment 8 bases; nucleotides outside the gene matches: 7. CDR3 sequence reads: CASSYRQGAFGYTF. The CDR3 bases are TGTGCCAGCAGCTACCGACAGGGGGCGTTCGGCTACACCTTC.

This clone was found once. This sequence joins TRBV27 and TRBJ1-5; 8 bases are shared with TRBD1. The germline gives CDR1 MNHEY, CDR2 SMNVEV (reference sequence). The junction had 5 bases not matched to a gene; V was cut back by 5 bases and J by 2 bases. This CDR3 is 15 amino acids long. This CDR3 is CASSEQGVGNQPQHF. The CDR3 region has the DNA TGTGCCAGCAGTGAACAGGGGGTGGGCAATCAGCCCCAGCATTTT.

The rearrangement links TRBV6-5 to TRBJ2-7; D is perhaps TRBD1 (5 bases). This CDR3 is 15 amino acids long. Germline V gene lookup returns CDR1 MNHEY and CDR2 SVGAGI. V lost 5 bases and J 0 bases, leaving 14 bases between the germline ends. CDR3 sequence (DNA): TGTGCCAGCAGTCGTGACAGACTGATCTCCTACGAGCAGTACTTC. It yields the protein CASSRDRLISYEQYF.

The rearrangement links TRBV6-1 to TRBJ2-7; 8 bases match TRBD2. In germline, CDR1 is MNHNS, CDR2 SASEGT. The CDR3 extends over 15 amino acids. Trimming took 4 bases from V and 4 from J; bases not matched to a gene: 9. CDR3 bases: TGTGCCAGCAGTGCTCAGCGGGGGCCCTCTTACGAGCAGTACTTC. It yields the protein CASSAQRGPSYEQYF.

This chain connects TRBV6-7 to TRBJ2-5; 10 bases fit TRBD1. TRBV6-7 counts as an open reading frame of uncertain function. This CDR3 has 17 residues. The J segment lost 4 bases and the V segment lost 3 bases, leaving 11 bases of the junction unmatched. CDR3 DNA: TGTGCCAGCAGTTATATACCGGGACAGGGGTTCGCAGAGACCCAGTACTTC. It translates to CASSYIPGQGFAETQYF.

The chain combines TRBV11-1 with TRBJ2-2; perhaps TRBD2 as D (5 bases). The CDR3 sequence is 14 residues long. Trimming removed 2 bases at V and 4 bases at J, with 8 bases between. Germline-derived CDR1 and CDR2 are SGHAT and FQDESV (reference sequence). CDR3 amino acids: CASSLREFTGELFF. CDR3 sequence (DNA): TGTGCCAGCAGCTTACGGGAATTCACCGGGGAGCTGTTTTTT.

The chain couples TRBV5-1 to TRBJ1-2; possibly TRBD1 for D (6 bases). Germline V gene lookup returns CDR1 SGHRS and CDR2 YFSETQ. The V end lost 4 bases, the J end lost 3 bases, and 16 bases lay between the germline ends. CDR3 length: 15 amino acids. The CDR3 bases are TGCGCCAGCAGCCCGGGAGGGGGATCTCACTATGGCTACACCTTC. Translating gives CASSPGGGSHYGYTF.

V gene TRBV6-5 combines with J gene TRBJ1-1, with D tentatively TRBD1 (5 bases). This CDR3 spans 15 amino acids. V shed 1 base and J shed 1 base, with 10 bases lying between them. Per germline, CDR1 MNHEY and CDR2 SVGAGI. The CDR3 DNA follows: TGTGCCAGCAGTTACTGGGGCAGTCAGAACACTGAAGCTTTCTTT. Amino acid sequence: CASSYWGSQNTEAFF.

This clone appeared once. This chain uses TRBV28 with TRBJ2-1; D might be TRBD1 (7 bases). Germline CDR1 MDHEN, CDR2 SYDVKM. This CDR3 comprises 16 residues. Trimming removed 0 bases from V and 8 bases from J, with 17 bases in between. This chain's CDR3 is CASSLWEGQNNDEQFF. The CDR3 nucleotides are TGTGCCAGCAGTTTATGGGAGGGACAGAACAACGATGAGCAGTTCTTC. Looking up the rest from reference TRBV28 and TRBJ2-1 gives the full variable domain: DVKVTQSSRYLVKRTGEKVFLECVQDMDHENMFWYRQDPGLGLRLIYFSYDVKMKEKGDIPEGYSVSREKKERFSLILESASTNQTSMYLCASSLWEGQNNDEQFFGPGTRLTVL.

The V gene is TRBV5-5, the J gene TRBJ1-2; D unresolved. CDR3 length equals 14 residues. CDR1 SGHKS and CDR2 YYEKEE come from the germline V gene (reference sequence). V lost 4 bases and J lost 4, with 14 bases in between. CDR3 in DNA: TGTGCCAGCAGCCCCCCGGGAGGCCCCTATGGCTACACCTTC. It is translated as CASSPPGGPYGYTF.

The chain joins TRBV6-6 to TRBJ1-2; 8 positions match TRBD1. After removal of 2 bases from V and 7 bases from J, the junction contained 9 bases not matched to a gene. This CDR3 has 15 residues. Germline values: CDR1 MNHNY, CDR2 SVGAGI (reference sequence). The CDR3 reads CASSYMTGEIGGYTF. The CDR3 coding sequence is TGTGCCAGCAGTTACATGACAGGGGAGATTGGTGGCTACACCTTC.

There are a few counts of this clone. This chain uses TRBV7-9 with TRBJ1-2, with TRBD1 matching 8 bases. The germline V gene has CDR1 SEHNR and CDR2 FQNEAQ (reference sequence). With 5 bases clipped from V and 4 bases from J, the junction kept 9 bases outside the gene matches. This CDR3 has 15 amino acids. The CDR3 sequence is CASSPQDRVLYGYTF. The DNA of the CDR3 is TGTGCCAGCAGCCCCCAGGACAGGGTCCTCTATGGCTACACCTTC.

The V gene is TRBV29-1, the J gene TRBJ2-1, with 7 bases fitting TRBD2. Trimming cost V 4 bases and J 10 bases; bases outside gene matches: 10. Germline loops: CDR1 SQVTM, CDR2 ANQGSEA. The CDR3 spans 13 residues. CDR3 protein: CSVGWRETGEQFF. The DNA of the CDR3 is TGCAGCGTTGGGTGGCGGGAGACGGGGGAGCAGTTCTTC.

This clone was counted once. The CDR3 loop is CASSMDSSSNQPQHF. The CDR3 nucleotides are TGCGCCAGCAGTATGGACAGTAGTAGCAATCAGCCCCAGCATTTT. The rearrangement links TRBV5-1 to TRBJ1-5; possibly TRBD1 for D (6 bases). V lost 5 bases and J lost 0, with 12 bases in between. The CDR3 has 15 amino acids. Germline loops: CDR1 SGHRS, CDR2 YFSETQ.

This chain joins TRBV27 and TRBJ2-4; tentative D call: TRBD1 (5 bases). From germline, CDR1 is MNHEY and CDR2 SMNVEV (reference sequence). Trimming pared 2 bases from V and 6 bases from J, leaving 11 bases between. This CDR3 has 14 residues. CDR3 region: CASSLGRGRNIQYF. The CDR3 coding sequence is TGTGCCAGCAGTTTAGGTAGGGGCAGAAACATTCAGTACTTC.

CDR3 sequence: CASTRRGFVQPQHF. In DNA form, the CDR3 reads TGTGCCAGCACCCGACGGGGGTTCGTCCAGCCCCAGCATTTT. The chain carries TRBV5-6 and TRBJ1-5, with D perhaps TRBD1 (5 bases). CDR3 length: 14 amino acids. Germline CDR1 SGHDT, CDR2 YYEEEE. V gave up 6 bases and J gave up 7 bases, with 17 bases separating them.

In this sample, this clone turned up a few times. CDR3 region: CASSWGGMADTQYF. As DNA, the CDR3 is TGTGCCAGCAGCTGGGGGGGAATGGCAGATACGCAGTATTTT. The chain recombines TRBV5-6 with TRBJ2-3; 7 positions match TRBD2. This CDR3 spans 14 amino acids. Germline values: CDR1 SGHDT, CDR2 YYEEEE. V lost 3 bases to trimming and J lost 4 bases; unmatched junction nucleotides: 5.

This clone has only one observation. The chain has TRBV6-1 and TRBJ2-3, with 7 bases identical to TRBD1. The CDR3 has 14 residues. The J segment lost 3 bases and the V segment lost 6 bases, leaving 6 bases of the junction unmatched. The germline CDR1 and CDR2 sequences are MNHNS and SASEGT. The CDR3 reads CASRRDSLTDTQYF. CDR3 DNA: TGTGCCAGCAGGAGGGACAGCCTTACAGATACGCAGTATTTT.

This clone was counted a single time. The V and J genes are TRBV30 and TRBJ1-1; D gene uncertain. This CDR3 contains 14 residues. Trimming removed 5 bases at V and 3 bases at J, with 16 bases between. Germline V CDR1 and CDR2: GTSNPN, SVGIG (reference sequence). The DNA for the CDR3 is TGTGCCTGGGCCCGCAGTGGCTTGGACACTGAAGCTTTCTTT. Translation gives CAWARSGLDTEAFF.

This chain links TRBV6-5 with TRBJ2-1; 10 bases are shared with TRBD2. Germline lookup yields CDR1 MNHEY and CDR2 SVGAGI. Losses at the gene ends were 2 bases for V and 2 bases for J; bases not matched to a gene: 3. The CDR3 contains 16 residues. The CDR3, as DNA: TGTGCCAGCAGTTACCAACTAGCGGGAACCTACAATGAGCAGTTCTTC. This codes for CASSYQLAGTYNEQFF.

J is TRBJ2-1 and V is TRBV4-2; 8 bases agree with TRBD2. CDR1 LGHNA and CDR2 YNFKEQ come from the germline V gene. The CDR3 spans 17 residues. V shed 1 base and J 5 bases; nucleotides not matched to a gene: 10. The CDR3 DNA reads TGTGCCAGCAGCCAAGGGAAAACTAGCGGCTCAGACAATGAGCAGTTCTTC. The encoded protein is CASSQGKTSGSDNEQFF.

The chain combines TRBV5-4 with TRBJ2-7; D is undetermined. This CDR3 spans 12 amino acids. Germline V gene sequence: CDR1 SGHNT, CDR2 YYREEE (reference sequence). V lost 2 bases and J lost 3, with 6 bases in between. CDR3: CASSLQSYEQYF. The CDR3 DNA reads as TGTGCCAGCAGCTTACAGAGCTACGAGCAGTACTTC.

This clone was counted between two and nine times. The rearrangement joins TRBV6-5 to TRBJ1-1, with D possibly TRBD1 on 5 matching bases. The CDR3 loop spans 12 amino acids. V lost 11 bases and J lost 2, with 12 bases in between. The V gene's germline CDR1 is MNHEY and CDR2 SVGAGI. The CDR3 DNA follows: TGTGCCGCAGGGAGGGGCAACACTGAAGCTTTCTTT. Amino acids: CAAGRGNTEAFF.

Concerning this clone itself: Within the sample, other DNA sequences also encode this same CDR3. V usage is TRBV15 and J usage is TRBJ2-7; D remains unclear. Trimming removed 0 bases from V and 3 bases from J, with 6 bases in between. CDR1 LNHNV and CDR2 YYDKDF come from the germline V gene (reference sequence). This CDR3 has 13 amino acids. The CDR3 sequence: CATSRDLSYEQYF. The CDR3 DNA is TGTGCCACCAGCAGAGATTTGAGCTACGAGCAGTACTTC. The full variable domain, with the rest looked up from reference TRBV15 and TRBJ2-7, is DAMVIQNPRYQVTQFGKPVTLSCSQTLNHNVMYWYQQKSSQAPKLLFHYYDKDFNNEADTPDNFQSRRPNTSFCFLDIRSPGLGDTAMYLCATSRDLSYEQYFGPGTRLTVT.